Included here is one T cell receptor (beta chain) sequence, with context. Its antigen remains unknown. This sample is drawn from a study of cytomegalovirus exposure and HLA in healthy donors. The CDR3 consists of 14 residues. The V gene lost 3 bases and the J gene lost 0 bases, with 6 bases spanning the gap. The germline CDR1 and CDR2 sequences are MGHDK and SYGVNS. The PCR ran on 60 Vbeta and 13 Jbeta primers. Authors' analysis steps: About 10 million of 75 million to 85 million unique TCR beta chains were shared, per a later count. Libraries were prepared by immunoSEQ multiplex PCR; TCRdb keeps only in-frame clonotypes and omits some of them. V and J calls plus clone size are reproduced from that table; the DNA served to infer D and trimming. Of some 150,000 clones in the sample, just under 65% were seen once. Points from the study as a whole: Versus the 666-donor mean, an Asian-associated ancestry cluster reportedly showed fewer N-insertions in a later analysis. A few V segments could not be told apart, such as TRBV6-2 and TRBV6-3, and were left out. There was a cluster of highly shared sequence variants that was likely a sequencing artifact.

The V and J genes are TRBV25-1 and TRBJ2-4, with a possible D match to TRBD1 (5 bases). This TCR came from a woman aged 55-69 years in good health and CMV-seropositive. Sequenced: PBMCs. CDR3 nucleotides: TGTGCCAGCAGTGATCAGGGAGCCAAAAACATTCAGTACTTC. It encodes CASSDQGAKNIQYF.